Below, 6 T cell receptor beta chains from the same sample are listed, as sequenced in a study of blood T cell repertoires in COVID-19. Data came from immunoSEQ multiplex PCR; TCRdb stores just in-frame clones and leaves some out. The table includes under 250,000 clones, 65% to 85% detected once. Sequenced: peripheral blood. These receptors were obtained from a middle-aged woman who had recovered from COVID-19.

For the CDR3, the DNA is TGTGCCAGCAGCTTGGCCGCGGGCACAGATACGCAGTATTTT. The encoded protein is CASSLAAGTDTQYF. The chain carries TRBV5-5 and TRBJ2-3; D is unresolved. Germline V gene sequence: CDR1 SGHKS, CDR2 YYEKEE (reference sequence). This CDR3 contains 14 residues. With 0 bases removed from V and 1 base from J, the gap between germline ends came to 6 bases.

This chain links TRBV5-4 with TRBJ2-3, with 11 bases lining up with TRBD2. The CDR3 has 15 amino acids. Unmatched junction bases numbered 3, after V lost 1 base and J lost 5 bases. From germline, CDR1 is SGHNT and CDR2 YYREEE (reference sequence). The DNA for the CDR3 is TGTGCCAGCAGCTTGACTAGCGGGGGTGGAGATACGCAGTATTTT. Translation: CASSLTSGGGDTQYF.

This chain joins TRBV9 and TRBJ2-5; 8 bases are shared with TRBD2. Unmatched junction bases numbered 9, after V lost 0 bases and J lost 5 bases. Per germline, CDR1 SGDLS and CDR2 YYNGEE. This CDR3 is built from 16 residues. The CDR3 nucleotides read TGTGCCAGCAGCGTAGGGCACGGGGGGGGCACGGAGACCCAGTACTTC. Protein: CASSVGHGGGTETQYF.

The CDR3 DNA follows: TGTGCCAGCAGCTTGGCGCTAGCGGGGTCCAATGAGCAGTTCTTC. Translating it yields CASSLALAGSNEQFF. This chain links TRBV5-4 with TRBJ2-1; TRBD2 agrees at 9 bases. The ends lost 0 bases at V and 6 bases at J; junction bases unmatched: 4. This CDR3 region has 15 residues. Germline V gives CDR1 SGHNT, CDR2 YYREEE (reference sequence).

This clone was seen only once. V and J are TRBV4-1 and TRBJ2-1; the match to TRBD1 covers 7 bases. CDR1 is MGHRA and CDR2 is YSYEKL in the germline V gene. J lost 2 bases, V lost 4 bases, and 26 bases had no gene match. The CDR3 consists of 22 residues. The CDR3 is CASSPETGRTPYLTIPYNEQFF. CDR3 nucleotide sequence: TGCGCCAGCAGCCCCGAGACAGGGAGAACCCCTTATCTTACAATTCCCTACAATGAGCAGTTCTTC.

This chain connects TRBV25-1 to TRBJ1-2; TRBD1 might be the D (6 bases). Germline assignment: CDR1 MGHDK and CDR2 SYGVNS. V shed 4 bases and J shed 2 bases, with 8 bases lying between them. The CDR3 runs 13 residues. Written as DNA, the CDR3 is TGTGCCAGCAGTGGACAGGCCAACTATGGCTACACCTTC. Translation gives CASSGQANYGYTF.